The 18 T cell receptor beta chains below were found in one sample sequenced in a study of blood T cell repertoires in COVID-19. Data came from immunoSEQ multiplex PCR; TCRdb stores just in-frame clones and leaves some out. This sample has about 120,000 clones, with about 88% found just once. Sequenced sample: peripheral blood. All receptors derive from a woman of 80 years or more with acute or convalescent COVID-19.

The rearrangement joins TRBV9 to TRBJ1-6; D not resolved. V was cut by 4 bases and J by 7 bases, with 21 bases left in between. The germline CDR1 and CDR2 sequences are SGDLS and YYNGEE. The CDR3 has 17 amino acids. Here the CDR3 reads CASSFSPHMVRNSPLHF. The CDR3 bases are TGTGCCAGCAGCTTCTCCCCCCACATGGTCAGGAATTCACCCCTCCACTTT.

This chain joins TRBV3-1 (or the pseudogene TRBV3-2) and TRBJ2-7, with TRBD1 as a possible D gene (5 bases). Trimming took 4 bases from V and 6 from J, leaving 10 bases between them. The CDR3 sequence is 12 residues long. Germline V CDR1 and CDR2: LGHDT, YNNKEL (reference sequence). The CDR3 is CASSPVDSEQYF. CDR3 nucleotide sequence: TGTGCCAGCAGCCCCGTTGACAGCGAGCAGTACTTC.

This chain links TRBV27 with TRBJ2-1, with D maybe TRBD1 (6 bases). Between the trimmed V and J ends, which lost 6 bases and 7 bases, there was a span of 16 bases. CDR1 and CDR2 from the germline V gene are MNHEY and SMNVEV (reference sequence). The CDR3 is made up of 14 amino acids. The CDR3 DNA reads TGTGCCAGCAGGCGGCTTCTGGGGGCGAATGAGCAGTTCTTC. Encoded protein: CASRRLLGANEQFF.

The V gene is TRBV4-2, the J gene TRBJ1-1; a possible D gene is TRBD1 (5 bases). V lost 4 bases and J 1 base, leaving 10 bases between the germline ends. The CDR3 is 14 residues long. The germline V gene encodes CDR1 LGHNA and CDR2 YNFKEQ. The CDR3 loop reads CASSLYDRNTEAFF. In nucleotides, the CDR3 is TGTGCCAGCAGCCTCTATGACAGGAACACTGAAGCTTTCTTT.

The chain links TRBV7-2 to TRBJ1-1; 9 nucleotides agree with TRBD1. Germline V CDR1 and CDR2: SGHTA, FQGNSA. Trimming cost V 2 bases and J 5 bases; bases outside gene matches: 3. CDR3 length equals 14 residues. The CDR3 protein is CASSLWDRATEAFF. Written as DNA, the CDR3 is TGTGCCAGCAGCTTATGGGACAGGGCGACTGAAGCTTTCTTT. Full variable domain (missing parts from reference TRBV7-2 and TRBJ1-1): GAGVSQSPSNKVTEKGKDVELRCDPISGHTALYWYRQSLGQGLEFLIYFQGNSAPDKSGLPSDRFSAERTGGSVSTLTIQRTQQEDSAVYLCASSLWDRATEAFFGQGTRLTVV.

The chain joins TRBV6-5 to TRBJ1-5; D not resolved. V lost 3 bases to trimming and J lost 4 bases, with 4 bases between them. In germline, CDR1 is MNHEY, CDR2 SVGAGI. The CDR3 is 12 amino acids. This CDR3 is CASSYKNQPQHF. CDR3 in DNA: TGTGCCAGCAGTTATAAAAATCAGCCCCAGCATTTT.

The chain carries TRBV9 and TRBJ1-3; unclear D gene. This CDR3 region has 15 residues. Trimming pared 3 bases from V and 2 bases from J, leaving 12 bases between. CDR1 SGDLS and CDR2 YYNGEE come from the germline V gene. The CDR3 nucleotides read TGTGCCAGCAGCGACGAGAGAGAACCTGGAAACACCATATATTTT. Residues: CASSDEREPGNTIYF.

The rearrangement joins TRBV6-5 to TRBJ2-3, with 13 bases matching TRBD2. V lost 6 bases to trimming and J lost 5 bases; unmatched junction nucleotides: 5. The CDR3 runs to 15 residues. Germline CDR1 reads MNHEY; CDR2 reads SVGAGI. Here the CDR3 reads CASSGLAGVIDTQYF. Here the CDR3 DNA reads TGTGCCAGCAGCGGACTAGCGGGGGTAATAGATACGCAGTATTTT.

This chain joins TRBV14 and TRBJ2-5; D unclear. The V and J ends lost 1 base and 0 bases respectively, with 9 bases between them. The CDR3 contains 15 residues. Germline loops: CDR1 SGHDN, CDR2 FVKESK. CDR3 in amino acids: CASSQGSAYQETQYF. The CDR3 DNA is TGTGCCAGCAGCCAAGGTTCAGCGTACCAAGAGACCCAGTACTTC.

By frequency in the sample, this clone is medium-sized (0.01 to 0.1%). The V call is TRBV4-1, the J call TRBJ1-4; no clear D. The CDR3 contains 15 residues. Trimming stripped 4 bases from V and 8 bases from J, with 17 bases between. CDR1 and CDR2 from the germline V gene are MGHRA and YSYEKL. The CDR3 sequence: CASSPLAIRGEKLFF. DNA of the CDR3: TGCGCCAGCAGCCCTCTGGCCATCCGAGGGGAAAAACTGTTTTTT.

In this sample, this clone turned up once. CDR3 DNA sequence: TGTGCCAGCAGCGTAGATCCCAGGGCCAAAAGTGGGGGCTACACCTTC. Translated, it gives CASSVDPRAKSGGYTF. The V and J genes are TRBV9 and TRBJ1-2; possibly TRBD1 for D (5 bases). The CDR3 consists of 16 residues. The V gene's germline CDR1 is SGDLS and CDR2 YYNGEE. Trimming removed 0 bases from V and 8 bases from J, with 20 bases in between.

V usage is TRBV15 and J usage is TRBJ1-1; D gene unclear. The germline gives CDR1 LNHNV, CDR2 YYDKDF (reference sequence). This CDR3 comprises 15 residues. V gave up 1 base and J gave up 0 bases, with 9 bases separating them. In DNA, the CDR3 is TGTGCCACCAGCAGAGCTGGCAGGTTGAACACTGAAGCTTTCTTT. Translating it yields CATSRAGRLNTEAFF.

V gene TRBV7-3 combines with J gene TRBJ2-3; TRBD1 agrees at 11 bases. The V and J ends lost 6 bases and 4 bases, in that order; junction bases with no gene match: 6. The CDR3 covers 15 residues. The V gene's germline CDR1 is SGHTA and CDR2 FQGTGA. The CDR3 region is CASRDGTGGPDTQYF. CDR3 DNA sequence: TGTGCCAGCAGGGACGGGACAGGGGGTCCAGATACGCAGTATTTT.

This chain joins TRBV5-1 and TRBJ2-3, with TRBD1 identical over 8 bases. Looked up from germline, CDR1 is SGHRS and CDR2 is YFSETQ. V trimming: 4 bases; J trimming: 6 bases; junction bases outside the gene matches: 10. The CDR3 consists of 15 residues. CDR3 DNA sequence: TGCGCCAGCAGCCAAACGGACAGGGAACGCGATACGCAGTATTTT. This translates into CASSQTDRERDTQYF. The full variable domain, its missing parts supplied by reference TRBV5-1 and TRBJ2-3, is KAGVTQTPRYLIKTRGQQVTLSCSPISGHRSVSWYQQTPGQGLQFLFEYFSETQRNKGNFPGRFSGRQFSNSRSEMNVSTLELGDSALYLCASSQTDRERDTQYFGPGTRLTVL.

V is TRBV4-2 and J is TRBJ2-2; 7 bases line up with TRBD2. The germline gives CDR1 LGHNA, CDR2 YNFKEQ. This CDR3 has 15 residues. J gave up 6 bases and V 6 bases, and 10 bases lay outside the gene matches. This CDR3 reads CASSRGRMPAGELFF. CDR3 DNA: TGTGCCAGCAGTCGCGGGAGAATGCCCGCCGGGGAGCTGTTTTTT.

The chain is built from TRBV7-9 and TRBJ2-3; tentative D call: TRBD2 (5 bases). This CDR3 has 15 amino acids. Germline CDR1 and CDR2: SEHNR and FQNEAQ (reference sequence). Trimming cost V 1 base and J 6 bases, with 14 bases left between them. CDR3 sequence (DNA): TGTGCCAGCAGCTTAGAGCGCGGGTGGGCGGATACGCAGTATTTT. The encoded protein is CASSLERGWADTQYF. The complete variable domain, with remaining parts taken from reference TRBV7-9 and TRBJ2-3, reads DTGVSQNPRHKITKRGQNVTFRCDPISEHNRLYWYRQTLGQGPEFLTYFQNEAQLEKSRLLSDRFSAERPKGSFSTLEIQRTEQGDSAMYLCASSLERGWADTQYFGPGTRLTVL.

The V and J genes are TRBV3-1 (or the pseudogene TRBV3-2) and TRBJ1-1; D might be TRBD1 (6 bases). V was clipped by 2 bases and J by 2 bases, with 12 bases between them. Germline V gives CDR1 LGHDT, CDR2 YNNKEL (reference sequence). The length of the CDR3 is 15 residues. CDR3 sequence reads: CASSQSLGGNTEAFF. The DNA of the CDR3 is TGTGCCAGCAGCCAATCCTTAGGGGGAAACACTGAAGCTTTCTTT.

This clone was counted between two and nine times. The rearrangement uses TRBV2 and TRBJ1-6, with 8 bases aligning to TRBD1. CDR1 and CDR2 from the germline V gene are SNHLY and FYNNEI. This CDR3 has 15 residues. The trim removed 6 bases at V and 8 bases at J, leaving 9 bases unmatched. The CDR3 coding sequence is TGTGCCAGCAGCGCCCGACAGGGGCGGGATTCACCCCTCCACTTT. It specifies CASSARQGRDSPLHF.